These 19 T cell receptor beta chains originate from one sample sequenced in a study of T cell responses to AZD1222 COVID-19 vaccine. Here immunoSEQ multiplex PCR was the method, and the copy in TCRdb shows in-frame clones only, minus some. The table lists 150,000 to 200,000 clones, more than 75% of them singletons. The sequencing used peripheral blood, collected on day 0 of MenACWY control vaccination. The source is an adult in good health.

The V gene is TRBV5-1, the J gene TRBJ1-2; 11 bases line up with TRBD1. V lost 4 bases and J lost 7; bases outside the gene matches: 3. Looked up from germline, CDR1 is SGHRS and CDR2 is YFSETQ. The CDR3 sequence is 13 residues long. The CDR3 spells CASSPGTGGGYTF. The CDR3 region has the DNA TGCGCCAGCAGCCCCGGGACAGGGGGTGGCTACACCTTC.

The chain's CDR3 is CASRKVSGNTGELFF. CDR3 in DNA: TGTGCCAGCAGGAAGGTTAGCGGAAACACCGGGGAGCTGTTTTTT. The gene calls are TRBV6-5 and TRBJ2-2, with D maybe TRBD2 (6 bases). In germline, CDR1 is MNHEY, CDR2 SVGAGI. The CDR3 is made up of 15 amino acids. Trimming took 6 bases from V and 2 from J, leaving 13 bases between them.

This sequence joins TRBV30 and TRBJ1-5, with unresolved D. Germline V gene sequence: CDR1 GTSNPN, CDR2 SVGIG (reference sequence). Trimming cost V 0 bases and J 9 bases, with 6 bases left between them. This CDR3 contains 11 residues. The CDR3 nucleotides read TGTGCCTGGAGTGTACAAGGGCCCCAGCATTTT. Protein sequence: CAWSVQGPQHF. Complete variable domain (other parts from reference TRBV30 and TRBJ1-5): SQTIHQWPATLVQPVGSPLSLECTVEGTSNPNLYWYRQAAGRGLQLLFYSVGIGQISSEVPQNLSASRPQDRQFILSSKKLLLSDSGFYLCAWSVQGPQHFGDGTRLSIL.

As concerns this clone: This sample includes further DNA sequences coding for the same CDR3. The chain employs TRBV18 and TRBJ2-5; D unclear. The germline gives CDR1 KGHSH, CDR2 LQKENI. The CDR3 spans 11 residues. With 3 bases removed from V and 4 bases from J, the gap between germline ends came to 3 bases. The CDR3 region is CASSPGETQYF. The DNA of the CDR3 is TGTGCCAGCTCACCGGGAGAGACCCAGTACTTC. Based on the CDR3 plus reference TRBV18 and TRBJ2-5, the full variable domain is NAGVMQNPRHLVRRRGQEARLRCSPMKGHSHVYWYRQLPEEGLKFMVYLQKENIIDESGMPKERFSAEFPKEGPSILRIQQVVRGDSAAYFCASSPGETQYFGPGTRLLVL.

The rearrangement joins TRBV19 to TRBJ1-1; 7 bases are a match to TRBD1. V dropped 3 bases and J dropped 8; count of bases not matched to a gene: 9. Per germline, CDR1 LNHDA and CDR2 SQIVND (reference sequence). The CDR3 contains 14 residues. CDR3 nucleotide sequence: TGTGCCAGTAGTATCCCGAGCGGGACAGTAGAAGCTTTCTTT. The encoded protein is CASSIPSGTVEAFF.

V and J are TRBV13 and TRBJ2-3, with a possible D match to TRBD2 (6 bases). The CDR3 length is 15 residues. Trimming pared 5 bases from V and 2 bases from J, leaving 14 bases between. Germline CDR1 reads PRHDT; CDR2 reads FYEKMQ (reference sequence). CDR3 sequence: CASSLGGTLTDTQYF. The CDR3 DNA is TGTGCCAGCAGCCTGGGGGGAACACTCACAGATACGCAGTATTTT.

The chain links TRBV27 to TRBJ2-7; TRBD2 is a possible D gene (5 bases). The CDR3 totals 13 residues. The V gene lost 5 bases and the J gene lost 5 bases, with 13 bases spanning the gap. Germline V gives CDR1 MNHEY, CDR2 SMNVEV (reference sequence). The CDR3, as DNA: TGTGCCAGCAGTGCCGGGAAGGCTAACGAGCAGTACTTC. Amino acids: CASSAGKANEQYF.

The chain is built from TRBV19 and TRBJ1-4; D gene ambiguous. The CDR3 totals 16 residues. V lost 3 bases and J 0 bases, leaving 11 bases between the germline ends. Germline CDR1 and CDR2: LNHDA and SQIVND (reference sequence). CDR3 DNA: TGTGCCAGTAGTATCCCCACAGTATCAACTAATGAAAAACTGTTTTTT. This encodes CASSIPTVSTNEKLFF. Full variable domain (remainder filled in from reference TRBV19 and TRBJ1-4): DGGITQSPKYLFRKEGQNVTLSCEQNLNHDAMYWYRQDPGQGLRLIYYSQIVNDFQKGDIAEGYSVSREKKESFPLTVTSAQKNPTAFYLCASSIPTVSTNEKLFFGSGTQLSVL.

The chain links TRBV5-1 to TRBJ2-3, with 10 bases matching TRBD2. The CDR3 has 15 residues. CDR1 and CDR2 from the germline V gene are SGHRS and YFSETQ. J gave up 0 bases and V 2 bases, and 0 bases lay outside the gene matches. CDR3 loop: CASSLLAGSTDTQYF. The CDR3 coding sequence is TGCGCCAGCAGCTTACTAGCGGGAAGCACAGATACGCAGTATTTT.

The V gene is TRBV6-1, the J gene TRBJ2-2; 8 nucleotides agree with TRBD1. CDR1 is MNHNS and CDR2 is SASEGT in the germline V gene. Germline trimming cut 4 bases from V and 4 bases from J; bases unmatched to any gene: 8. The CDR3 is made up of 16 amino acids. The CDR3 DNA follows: TGTGCCAGCAGTGGGATCGAGGACAGGGCCACCGGGGAGCTGTTTTTT. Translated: CASSGIEDRATGELFF.

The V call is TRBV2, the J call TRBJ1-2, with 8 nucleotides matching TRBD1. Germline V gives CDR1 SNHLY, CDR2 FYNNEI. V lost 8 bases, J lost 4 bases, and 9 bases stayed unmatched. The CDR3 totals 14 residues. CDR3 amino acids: CASRRTGLIYGYTF. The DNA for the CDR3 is TGTGCCAGCCGTAGGACAGGGCTCATCTATGGCTACACCTTC.

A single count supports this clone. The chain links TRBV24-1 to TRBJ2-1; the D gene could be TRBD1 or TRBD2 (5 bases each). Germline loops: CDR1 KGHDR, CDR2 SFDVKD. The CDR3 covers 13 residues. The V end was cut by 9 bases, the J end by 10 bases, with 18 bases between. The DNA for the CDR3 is TGTGCCACCGGGACCCCAGGCGTTTGGGAGCAGTTCTTC. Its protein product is CATGTPGVWEQFF.

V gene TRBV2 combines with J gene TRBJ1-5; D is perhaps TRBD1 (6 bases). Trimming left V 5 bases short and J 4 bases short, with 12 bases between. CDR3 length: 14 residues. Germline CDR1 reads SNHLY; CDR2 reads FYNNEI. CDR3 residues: CASSPDSKNQPQHF. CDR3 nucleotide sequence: TGTGCCAGCAGTCCGGACAGCAAGAATCAGCCCCAGCATTTT.

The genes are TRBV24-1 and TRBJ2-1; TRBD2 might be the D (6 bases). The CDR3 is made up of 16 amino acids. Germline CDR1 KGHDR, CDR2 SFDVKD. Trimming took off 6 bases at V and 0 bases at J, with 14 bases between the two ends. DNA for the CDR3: TGTGCCACCAGTTCCGATAGCGGCAGCTCCTACAATGAGCAGTTCTTC. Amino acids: CATSSDSGSSYNEQFF.

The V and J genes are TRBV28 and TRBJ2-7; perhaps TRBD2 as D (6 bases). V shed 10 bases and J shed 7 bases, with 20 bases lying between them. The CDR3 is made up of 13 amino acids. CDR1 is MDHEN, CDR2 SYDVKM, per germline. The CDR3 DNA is TGTGCCATGGCCGGGGAGGATCAGGCTGAGCAGTACTTC. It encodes CAMAGEDQAEQYF.

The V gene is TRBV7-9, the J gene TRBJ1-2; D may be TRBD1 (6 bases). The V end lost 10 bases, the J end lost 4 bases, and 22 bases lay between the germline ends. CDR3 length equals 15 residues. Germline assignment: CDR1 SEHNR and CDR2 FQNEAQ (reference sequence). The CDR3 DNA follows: TGTGCCACCCCAGCAATTACGGGACACCTCTATGGCTACACCTTC. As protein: CATPAITGHLYGYTF.

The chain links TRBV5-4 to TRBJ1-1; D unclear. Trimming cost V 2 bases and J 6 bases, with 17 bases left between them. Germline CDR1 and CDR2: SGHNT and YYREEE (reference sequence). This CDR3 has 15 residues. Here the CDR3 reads CASSLRPESWAEAFF. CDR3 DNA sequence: TGTGCCAGCAGCTTACGACCTGAATCTTGGGCTGAAGCTTTCTTT. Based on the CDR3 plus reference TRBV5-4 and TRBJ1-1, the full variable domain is ETGVTQSPTHLIKTRGQQVTLRCSSQSGHNTVSWYQQALGQGPQFIFQYYREEENGRGNFPPRFSGLQFPNYSSELNVNALELDDSALYLCASSLRPESWAEAFFGQGTRLTVV.

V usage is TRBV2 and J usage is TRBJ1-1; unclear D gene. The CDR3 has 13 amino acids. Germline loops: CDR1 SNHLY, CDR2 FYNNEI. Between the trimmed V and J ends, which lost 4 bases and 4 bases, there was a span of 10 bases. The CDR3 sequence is CASSGTGITEAFF. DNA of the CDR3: TGTGCCAGCAGTGGGACCGGGATCACTGAAGCTTTCTTT.

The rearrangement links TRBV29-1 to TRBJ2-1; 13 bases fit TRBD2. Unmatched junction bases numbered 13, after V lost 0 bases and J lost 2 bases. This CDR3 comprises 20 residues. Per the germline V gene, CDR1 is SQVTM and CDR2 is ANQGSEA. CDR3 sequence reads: CSVEDTGTSGARLTYNEQFF. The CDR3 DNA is TGCAGCGTTGAAGATACCGGGACTAGCGGGGCCCGACTCACCTACAATGAGCAGTTCTTC.